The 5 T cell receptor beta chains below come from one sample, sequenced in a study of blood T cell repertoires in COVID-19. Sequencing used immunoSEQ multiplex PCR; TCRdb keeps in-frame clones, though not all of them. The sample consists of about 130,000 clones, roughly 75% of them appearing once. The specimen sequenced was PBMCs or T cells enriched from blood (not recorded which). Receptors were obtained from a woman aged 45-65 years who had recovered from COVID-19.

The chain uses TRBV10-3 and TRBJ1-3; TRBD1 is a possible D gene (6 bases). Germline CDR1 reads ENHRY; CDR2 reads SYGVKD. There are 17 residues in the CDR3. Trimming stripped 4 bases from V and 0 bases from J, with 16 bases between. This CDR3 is CAISGPQDSYSGNTIYF. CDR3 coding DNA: TGTGCCATCAGTGGCCCCCAGGACAGCTACTCTGGAAACACCATATATTTT.

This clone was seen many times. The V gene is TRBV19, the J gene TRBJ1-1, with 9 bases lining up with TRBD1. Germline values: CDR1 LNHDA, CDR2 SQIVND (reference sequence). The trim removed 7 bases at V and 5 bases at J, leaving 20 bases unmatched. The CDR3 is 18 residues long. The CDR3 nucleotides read TGTGCCAGTAATCCGGGACAGGGAGGCTTCAGACTTGGGACTGAAGCTTTCTTT. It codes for CASNPGQGGFRLGTEAFF.

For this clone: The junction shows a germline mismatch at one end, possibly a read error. CDR3 loop: CASNKGYSSPLHF. CDR3 nucleotides: TGTGCCAGTAATAAGGGGTATAGTTCACCCCTCCACTTT. The rearrangement joins TRBV28 to TRBJ1-6; D possibly corresponds to TRBD1 (5 bases). The germline V gene encodes CDR1 MDHEN and CDR2 SYDVKM. This CDR3 region has 13 residues.

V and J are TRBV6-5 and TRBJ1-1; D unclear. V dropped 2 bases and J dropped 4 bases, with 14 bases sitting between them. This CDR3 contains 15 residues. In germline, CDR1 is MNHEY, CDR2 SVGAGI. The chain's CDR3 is CASSYQIGGSTEAFF. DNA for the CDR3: TGTGCCAGCAGTTACCAAATAGGAGGGAGCACTGAAGCTTTCTTT.

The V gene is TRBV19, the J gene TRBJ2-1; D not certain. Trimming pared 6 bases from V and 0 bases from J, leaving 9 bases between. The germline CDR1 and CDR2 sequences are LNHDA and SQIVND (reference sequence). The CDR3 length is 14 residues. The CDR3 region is CASSLVSSYNEQFF. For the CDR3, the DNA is TGTGCCAGTAGCCTGGTGAGCTCCTACAATGAGCAGTTCTTC.